These 2 T cell receptor beta chains share one sample of origin, sequenced in a study of T cell responses to AZD1222 COVID-19 vaccine. Libraries were prepared by immunoSEQ multiplex PCR; TCRdb keeps only in-frame clonotypes and omits some of them. The sample lists approximately 120,000 clones, over 80% occurring once. The sequences come from peripheral blood, collected on day 0 of AZD1222 vaccination. The receptors come from an adult in good health.

This clone was detected only once. The gene calls are TRBV6-5 and TRBJ2-2; no clear D gene. Germline V gene sequence: CDR1 MNHEY, CDR2 SVGAGI. CDR3 length: 14 amino acids. V gave up 1 base and J gave up 1 base, with 4 bases separating them. CDR3 sequence reads: CASSYYRNTGELFF. DNA for the CDR3: TGTGCCAGCAGTTACTACCGGAACACCGGGGAGCTGTTTTTT.

In this sample, this clone turned up once. The V gene is TRBV3-1 (or the pseudogene TRBV3-2), the J gene TRBJ1-5; D unresolved. With 1 base removed from V and 2 bases from J, the gap between germline ends came to 12 bases. CDR1 is LGHDT and CDR2 is YNNKEL in the germline V gene (reference sequence). The CDR3 has 16 residues. The CDR3 DNA reads TGTGCCAGCAGCCAAGGGGTGGGGTTGGGCAATCAGCCCCAGCATTTT. Residues: CASSQGVGLGNQPQHF.